Below, one T cell receptor beta chain is given with its context. The antigen remains unidentified. A junction boundary mismatches the germline segment, possibly from a read error. Sequencing used immunoSEQ multiplex PCR; TCRdb keeps in-frame clones, though not all of them. The table lists around 610,000 clones, roughly 95% of them singletons. The data derive from a study of shared clonotypes between healthy human individuals. Study findings and constraints: Estimated richness values were generally larger in naive subsets than in memory subsets. Represented diversity, genetic and exposure-history alike, was limited by few donors. The study found lower generation probabilities in non-shared clonotypes than in those shared by all four donors. Clonotype sharing among donors was thought likely to change with sequencing depth.

Selected positively for CCR7 and CD45RO-negative, naive CD8 cells excluded terminally differentiated effector memory CD45RA+ cells. The CDR3 runs to 13 residues. Germline CDR1 and CDR2: MDHEN and SYDVKM. The chain links TRBV28 to TRBJ2-1, with D unresolved. This TCR derives from a woman in her twenties or thirties in good health. The sequencing sample was made of naive CD8+ T cells sorted from blood. CDR3 bases: TGTGCCAGCAGCCCGAGAGGTAGCTATGATCAGTTCTTC. Translating it yields CASSPRGSYDQFF.